In this sample, the clone carrying this T cell receptor (beta chain) turned up a few times. Its antigen is currently unknown. Isolated RNA was reverse transcribed in full, so expressed TCRB transcripts were sequenced. Sequencing used immunoSEQ multiplex PCR; TCRdb keeps in-frame clones, though not all of them. The profile shows a few hundred thousand clones, 10% to 15% of them singletons. The CDR3 sequence is 15 residues long. Germline CDR1 SGHTA, CDR2 FQGNSA. With 1 base clipped from V and 7 bases from J, the junction kept 3 bases outside the gene matches. The sample is drawn from a study of beta chain features in type 1 diabetes. Across the whole study: The samples had roughly 110,000,000 sorted cells examined in all.

Findings of the study overall: Type 1 diabetes patients had fewer VDJ junction insertions and more deletions. Sampled from patients, naive, central memory and Treg TCRB repertoires appeared more similar than those sampled from healthy donors.

This clonotype was obtained from a man in his late teens or twenties in good health. Sequenced sample: naive CD4+ T cells from blood. This chain links TRBV7-2 with TRBJ1-5, with 11 bases that match TRBD1. The CDR3 spells CASSLGTGGGQPQHF. CDR3 in DNA: TGTGCCAGCAGCTTAGGGACAGGGGGCGGGCAGCCCCAGCATTTT. Variable domain in full (rest from reference TRBV7-2 and TRBJ1-5): GAGVSQSPSNKVTEKGKDVELRCDPISGHTALYWYRQSLGQGLEFLIYFQGNSAPDKSGLPSDRFSAERTGGSVSTLTIQRTQQEDSAVYLCASSLGTGGGQPQHFGDGTRLSIL.